Listed below are T cell receptor beta chains from one sample, sequenced in a study of blood T cell repertoires in COVID-19. Libraries were prepared by immunoSEQ multiplex PCR; TCRdb keeps only in-frame clonotypes and omits some of them. The sample contains about 36,000 clones, roughly 73% of which appear only once. Sequencing was performed on peripheral blood. Receptors originate from a man aged 60 to 69 with acute or convalescent COVID-19. Each CDR3 is given with its conserved first and last residue. D genes are given only for firm matches. Expanded clones get a size class; other rows say once, few or many, or leave the size out.

clone_size d_call cdr3_length j_call v_call cdr3_nt cdr3_aa
- - 11 TRBJ2-3 TRBV24-1 TGTGCCACCGCGCTGGGGGGTACGCAGTATTTT CATALGGTQYF
- TRBD1 15 TRBJ1-2 TRBV28 TGTGCCAGCGCCTCCGGGACAGGGGGTGTCTATGGCTACACCTTC CASASGTGGVYGYTF
- - 10 TRBJ2-1 TRBV3-1/TRBV3-2 TGTGCCAGCAGCCGGGAGGAGCAGTTCTTC CASSREEQFF
- TRBD1 14 TRBJ1-5 TRBV2 TGTGCCAGCAGTCGGGACAGTAGCAATCAGCCCCAGCATTTT CASSRDSSNQPQHF
- - 13 TRBJ1-2 TRBV24-1 TGTGCCACCAGTGATACAGGTTTTTATGGCTACACCTTC CATSDTGFYGYTF
- - 14 TRBJ2-7 TRBV6-2/TRBV6-3 TGTGCCAGCAGTTACTCGATGAGCTCCTACGAGCAGTACTTC CASSYSMSSYEQYF
- - 15 TRBJ2-5 TRBV7-8 TGTGCCAGCAGCCCTGCGGGTACCGCTCAAGAGACCCAGTACTTC CASSPAGTAQETQYF
- - 14 TRBJ2-2 TRBV5-6 TGTGCCAGCAGCTTGGGACAGACCACCGGGGAGCTGTTTTTT CASSLGQTTGELFF
- TRBD1 14 TRBJ2-7 TRBV28 TGTGCCAGCAGTGGGGACAGACTCTCTTACGAGCAGTACTTC CASSGDRLSYEQYF
once - 16 TRBJ1-1 TRBV4-3 TGCGCCAGCAGCCAAGATTGGGGGGGAGTGGAGGCTGGAGCTTTCTTT CASSQDWGGVEAGAFF
- TRBD1 17 TRBJ2-6 TRBV7-9 TGTGCCAGCAGCCAGGACAGGGGAAGGTCTGGGGCCAACGTCCTGACTTTC CASSQDRGRSGANVLTF
- TRBD1 14 TRBJ2-3 TRBV5-8 TGTGCCAGCAGCTTGGACAGGGGGATAGATACGCAGTATTTT CASSLDRGIDTQYF
few - 16 TRBJ2-3 TRBV5-1 TGCGCCAGCAGCTTGGAAGGGGGATACAACACAGATACGCAGTATTTT CASSLEGGYNTDTQYF
- TRBD1 14 TRBJ1-1 TRBV3-1/TRBV3-2 TGTGCCAGCAGCCCATCGACAGGGTACACTGAAGCTTTCTTT CASSPSTGYTEAFF
- - 17 TRBJ2-1 TRBV5-1 TGCGCCAGCAGCCGACGGGCTAGTGGAGGTGAGGGCCATGAGCAGTTCTTC CASSRRASGGEGHEQFF
- - 14 TRBJ2-5 TRBV6-5 TGTGCCAGCACCCATGGAGGGGGCTTAGAGACCCAGTACTTC CASTHGGGLETQYF
- TRBD2 15 TRBJ2-5 TRBV3-1/TRBV3-2 TGTGCCAGCAGCCAAAAAGCGGGAGGGCGAGAGACCCAGTACTTC CASSQKAGGRETQYF
few TRBD2 15 TRBJ2-1 TRBV7-6 TGTGCCAGCAGCGGTCTAGCGGGATTACACAATGAGCAGTTCTTC CASSGLAGLHNEQFF
- - 16 TRBJ2-1 TRBV9 TGTGCCAGCAGCGCCTCGGGCGGAGTTGAAGGGGGTGAGCAGTTCTTC CASSASGGVEGGEQFF
- - 11 TRBJ1-1 TRBV29-1 TGCAGCGTTTACTTGCACACTGAAGCTTTCTTT CSVYLHTEAFF
- - 14 TRBJ2-1 TRBV19 TGTGCCAGTAGTCCTCCGCGACAGACCAATGAGCAGTTCTTC CASSPPRQTNEQFF
- TRBD2 16 TRBJ2-3 TRBV9 TGTGCCAGCAGCGTAGATAGCGGGAGCGTGGGAGATACGCAGTATTTT CASSVDSGSVGDTQYF
- TRBD2 13 TRBJ2-7 TRBV11-2 TGTGCCAGCAGCTGGGAGGGCTCCTACGAGCAGTACTTC CASSWEGSYEQYF